A single sample is the source of the 27 T cell receptor beta chains below, sequenced in a study of blood T cell repertoires in COVID-19. The table came from immunoSEQ multiplex PCR; TCRdb's copy has only in-frame clones and leaves some out. The sample comprises 400,000 to 450,000 clones, about 90% of which are singletons, and about 0.63% rests with the top ten. Input material: PBMCs or T cells enriched from blood (not recorded which). These TCRs come from a man aged 18 to 35 who had recovered from COVID-19.

The gene calls are TRBV3-1 (or the pseudogene TRBV3-2) and TRBJ1-1; no firm D call. V lost 3 bases, J lost 0 bases, and 8 bases lay in between. The CDR3 loop spans 14 amino acids. Per the germline V gene, CDR1 is LGHDT and CDR2 is YNNKEL (reference sequence). CDR3 DNA sequence: TGTGCCAGCAGCCACAGTTACATGAACACTGAAGCTTTCTTT. This gives the protein CASSHSYMNTEAFF.

This clone is a singleton in its sample. Here the CDR3 DNA reads TGTGCCAGCAGCGGGGGGGGAACTGGAAACACCATATATTTT. It is translated as CASSGGGTGNTIYF. The chain uses TRBV12-1 and TRBJ1-3. TRBV12-1 is tagged as a pseudogene. This CDR3 is 14 amino acids long.

The gene calls are TRBV3-1 (or the pseudogene TRBV3-2) and TRBJ1-4; a weak D match, TRBD1 (5 bases). V was cut by 5 bases and J by 2 bases, with 9 bases left in between. Germline V CDR1 and CDR2: LGHDT, YNNKEL (reference sequence). The CDR3 sequence is 14 residues long. The CDR3: CASSTTVTNEKLFF. CDR3 in DNA: TGTGCCAGCAGCACGACAGTTACTAATGAAAAACTGTTTTTT.

The gene calls are TRBV10-3 and TRBJ1-2; 7 bases line up with TRBD1. The V gene end was trimmed by 4 bases and the J gene end by 6 bases; junction bases not matched to a gene: 8. The CDR3 is 14 amino acids. Looked up from germline, CDR1 is ENHRY and CDR2 is SYGVKD. CDR3 amino acids: CAISAITGVDGYTF. The DNA of the CDR3 is TGTGCCATCAGTGCGATAACAGGGGTGGATGGCTACACCTTC.

This clone was seen a single time. The CDR3 DNA is TGTGCCTGGAGTCGACAGGGGTCCGGGGAGCTGTTTTTT. Translated: CAWSRQGSGELFF. The V and J genes are TRBV30 and TRBJ2-2; 8 positions match TRBD1. Germline loops: CDR1 GTSNPN, CDR2 SVGIG (reference sequence). This CDR3 comprises 13 residues. V dropped 2 bases and J dropped 6; count of bases not matched to a gene: 2.

This sequence joins TRBV5-3 and TRBJ1-1; 11 bases map to TRBD1. TRBV5-3 is annotated as an ORF whose role is uncertain. CDR3 length: 13 residues. Unmatched junction bases numbered 1, after V lost 3 bases and J lost 6 bases. CDR3 loop: CARSWGQGAEAFF. The CDR3 DNA follows: TGTGCCAGAAGCTGGGGACAGGGGGCTGAAGCTTTCTTT.

This CDR3 reads CASRSGTENTEAFF. The CDR3 DNA reads as TGCGCCAGCAGATCCGGGACAGAGAACACTGAAGCTTTCTTT. The chain uses TRBV5-1 and TRBJ1-1, with 7 positions matching TRBD1. V shed 5 bases, J shed 1 base, and the junction held 5 bases outside the gene matches. Germline V gene lookup returns CDR1 SGHRS and CDR2 YFSETQ. The length of the CDR3 is 14 residues.

The CDR3: CATSGQLAKNIQYF. The CDR3, as DNA: TGTGCCACATCGGGACAGCTAGCCAAAAACATTCAGTACTTC. The chain links TRBV28 to TRBJ2-4; the match to TRBD1 covers 7 bases. Trimming took 10 bases from V and 0 from J; bases not matched to a gene: 6. Germline V gene sequence: CDR1 MDHEN, CDR2 SYDVKM. The CDR3 runs to 14 residues.

The V and J genes are TRBV6-1 and TRBJ1-2; D remains unclear. The ends were cut back, 2 bases at V and 5 bases at J, with 6 bases in the middle. CDR1 and CDR2 from the germline V gene are MNHNS and SASEGT. This CDR3 region has 12 residues. CDR3 bases: TGTGCCAGCAGTGAATCAGGATATGGCTACACCTTC. Amino acid sequence: CASSESGYGYTF.

The chain recombines TRBV5-1 with TRBJ1-4; D is uncertain. Germline lookup yields CDR1 SGHRS and CDR2 YFSETQ. V gave up 0 bases and J gave up 0 bases, with 6 bases separating them. There are 15 residues in the CDR3. CDR3 amino acids: CASSLEGATNEKLFF. CDR3 DNA: TGCGCCAGCAGCTTGGAGGGAGCAACTAATGAAAAACTGTTTTTT.

The V and J genes are TRBV19 and TRBJ1-3; the D is unclear. With 6 bases removed from V and 0 bases from J, the gap between germline ends came to 9 bases. CDR1 is LNHDA and CDR2 is SQIVND in the germline V gene (reference sequence). There are 14 residues in the CDR3. CDR3 loop: CASRESSSGNTIYF. Here the CDR3 DNA reads TGTGCCAGTAGGGAGTCCTCCTCTGGAAACACCATATATTTT.

In the case of this clone: Other DNA sequences in the same sample also yield this CDR3. This rearrangement joins TRBV2 to TRBJ2-2; tentative D call: TRBD1 (6 bases). The CDR3 covers 15 residues. Germline-derived CDR1 and CDR2 are SNHLY and FYNNEI. Trimming removed 6 bases from V and 0 bases from J, with 11 bases in between. CDR3 region: CASRSDRSNTGELFF. In nucleotides, the CDR3 is TGTGCCAGCAGGAGCGACAGGTCGAACACCGGGGAGCTGTTTTTT.

The chain carries TRBV5-1 and TRBJ2-7; the D gene is possibly TRBD1 (6 bases). Per germline, CDR1 SGHRS and CDR2 YFSETQ. The CDR3 loop spans 14 amino acids. Trimming left V 2 bases short and J 1 base short, with 10 bases between. The CDR3 bases are TGCGCCAGCAGCTTTGAACAGGGTTCCTACGAGCAGTACTTC. This codes for CASSFEQGSYEQYF.

This CDR3 is CASNTLAGVPTGELFF. The CDR3 nucleotides read TGCGCCAGCAACACGCTAGCGGGAGTCCCCACCGGGGAGCTGTTTTTT. The V gene is TRBV5-1, the J gene TRBJ2-2, with 10 bases matching TRBD2. The CDR3 sequence is 16 residues long. Looked up from germline, CDR1 is SGHRS and CDR2 is YFSETQ. Trimming cost V 6 bases and J 4 bases; bases outside gene matches: 9.

The V call is TRBV10-3, the J call TRBJ1-6; D is unresolved. V was trimmed by 0 bases and J by 3 bases, leaving 12 bases between them. CDR1 is ENHRY and CDR2 is SYGVKD in the germline V gene. The CDR3 totals 17 residues. The CDR3 is CAISESGTALYNSPLHF. The CDR3 coding sequence is TGTGCCATCAGTGAGTCGGGCACGGCTCTCTATAATTCACCCCTCCACTTT.

The chain employs TRBV6-1 and TRBJ1-5; a possible D gene is TRBD1 (6 bases). This CDR3 spans 15 amino acids. V gave up 1 base and J gave up 3 bases, with 10 bases separating them. The germline V gene has CDR1 MNHNS and CDR2 SASEGT. The CDR3 loop is CASSEETGINQPQHF. CDR3 nucleotide sequence: TGTGCCAGCAGTGAAGAAACAGGGATCAATCAGCCCCAGCATTTT.

This clone was found many times. The chain recombines TRBV5-4 with TRBJ1-2; D unclear. The CDR3 loop spans 15 amino acids. V was pared by 4 bases and J by 2 bases, with 15 bases between. CDR1 is SGHNT and CDR2 is YYREEE in the germline V gene (reference sequence). The CDR3 reads CASSPSAVWNYGYTF. The CDR3, as DNA: TGTGCCAGCAGCCCTTCGGCGGTTTGGAACTATGGCTACACCTTC.

The J gene is TRBJ2-7, the V gene TRBV27; D uncertain. Trimming cost V 11 bases and J 3 bases, with 11 bases left between them. CDR1 is MNHEY, CDR2 SMNVEV, per germline (reference sequence). This CDR3 comprises 11 residues. The CDR3 DNA follows: TGTGCCTGCGGATCTAACTACGAGCAGTACTTC. Encoded protein: CACGSNYEQYF.

The V and J genes are TRBV13 and TRBJ2-5, with 9 bases lining up with TRBD2. The CDR3 totals 17 residues. The germline gives CDR1 PRHDT, CDR2 FYEKMQ (reference sequence). Trimming at V came to 5 bases and at J to 2 bases, leaving 12 bases not matched to a gene. For the CDR3, the DNA is TGTGCCAGCAGCCTCCGGGGGGTAGCGGGGGCACAAGAGACCCAGTACTTC. This codes for CASSLRGVAGAQETQYF.

This clone appeared a few times. This rearrangement joins TRBV5-6 to TRBJ2-7; unclear D gene. Trimming cost V 2 bases and J 0 bases, with 12 bases left between them. The CDR3 contains 15 residues. CDR1 is SGHDT, CDR2 YYEEEE, per germline. The chain's CDR3 is CASSLLDWNSYEQYF. The CDR3 bases are TGTGCCAGCAGCTTATTAGACTGGAACTCCTACGAGCAGTACTTC. The whole variable domain, filled in from reference TRBV5-6 and TRBJ2-7, reads DAGVTQSPTHLIKTRGQQVTLRCSPKSGHDTVSWYQQALGQGPQFIFQYYEEEERQRGNFPDRFSGHQFPNYSSELNVNALLLGDSALYLCASSLLDWNSYEQYFGPGTRLTVT.

The V gene is TRBV6-5, the J gene TRBJ1-2; D not resolved. The ends were cut back, 8 bases at V and 5 bases at J, with 21 bases in the middle. From germline, CDR1 is MNHEY and CDR2 SVGAGI. CDR3 length: 15 residues. CDR3 loop: CASENTATRGYGYTF. Here the CDR3 DNA reads TGTGCCAGCGAGAATACAGCGACTCGAGGGTATGGCTACACCTTC.

This sequence joins TRBV9 and TRBJ1-2; D is possibly TRBD1 (6 bases). Germline loops: CDR1 SGDLS, CDR2 YYNGEE. This CDR3 is built from 15 residues. Trimming took 1 base from V and 7 from J, leaving 17 bases between them. The CDR3 nucleotides are TGTGCCAGCAGCGTACAGGGTCAGGGGATGGGTGGCTACACCTTC. Encoded protein: CASSVQGQGMGGYTF.

This clone was seen once. J is TRBJ1-2 and V is TRBV27; a weak D match, TRBD1 (6 bases). V shed 0 bases and J shed 4 bases, with 21 bases lying between them. This CDR3 has 18 residues. CDR1 and CDR2 from the germline V gene are MNHEY and SMNVEV (reference sequence). The DNA for the CDR3 is TGTGCCAGCAGTTTATCGTTCCCGGACAGCGACCGCGGCTATGGCTACACCTTC. Amino acids: CASSLSFPDSDRGYGYTF.

V is TRBV2 and J is TRBJ2-5, with TRBD2 as a possible D gene (5 bases). The CDR3 is 12 residues long. Germline values: CDR1 SNHLY, CDR2 FYNNEI. Trimming took off 3 bases at V and 4 bases at J, with 6 bases between the two ends. The CDR3 here is CASSERVETQYF. CDR3 bases: TGTGCCAGCAGTGAGAGGGTAGAGACCCAGTACTTC.

The sample holds a few counts of this clone. V usage is TRBV9 and J usage is TRBJ1-3, with 9 positions matching TRBD1. The V gene end was trimmed by 0 bases and the J gene end by 4 bases; junction bases not matched to a gene: 5. CDR3 length: 16 residues. Germline CDR1 SGDLS, CDR2 YYNGEE. CDR3 loop: CASSVGTGGGGNTIYF. CDR3 in DNA: TGTGCCAGCAGCGTAGGAACAGGGGGCGGCGGAAACACCATATATTTT.

This chain joins TRBV7-3 and TRBJ2-3; 14 nucleotides align to TRBD2. Germline CDR1 and CDR2: SGHTA and FQGTGA. CDR3 length: 16 residues. J was trimmed by 5 bases and V by 5 bases; bases with no gene match: 6. The CDR3 region is CASSPGLAGVRDTQYF. DNA for the CDR3: TGTGCCAGCAGCCCGGGACTAGCGGGAGTTAGAGATACGCAGTATTTT. Combining the CDR3 with reference TRBV7-3 and TRBJ2-3 gives the whole variable domain GAGVSQTPSNKVTEKGKYVELRCDPISGHTALYWYRQSLGQGPEFLIYFQGTGAADDSGLPNDRFFAVRPEGSVSTLKIQRTERGDSAVYLCASSPGLAGVRDTQYFGPGTRLTVL.

CDR3 protein: CASSSGESSYNEQFF. Here the CDR3 DNA reads TGTGCCAGCAGTTCAGGGGAGAGCTCCTACAATGAGCAGTTCTTC. This chain links TRBV7-8 with TRBJ2-1, with a weak D call TRBD1 (6 bases). Germline V gene data show CDR1 as SGHVS and CDR2 as FQNEAQ. V was shortened by 6 bases and J by 0 bases, with 12 bases between the two germline ends. The CDR3 is 15 residues long.